Following are 2 T cell receptor beta chains from one sample sequenced in a study of human T cells and chemical hapten exposure. TCRdb re-called the RACE reads through MiXCR, storing one row per CDR3 protein. In the table there are 300,000 to 450,000 distinct CDR3 sequences, about 5.1% of which are singletons. The time point is: pre-sensitization, week 0. The treatment is: therapeutic diphenylcyclopropenone sensitization with weekly scalp DPC. Sequenced material: whole blood, taken in connection with sensitization to the hapten diphenylcyclopropenone (DPC). The receptors were gathered from a woman aged 45-65 years with alopecia areata. Some clones in this sample may be carry-over from other donors' samples.

This clonotype was seen repeatedly, ten times or more. The rearrangement links TRBV6-5 to TRBJ2-1; 11 nucleotides line up with TRBD2. The V segment lost 6 bases and the J segment 4 bases; nucleotides outside the gene matches: 5. The CDR3 extends over 15 amino acids. Germline V lookup: CDR1 MNHEY, CDR2 SVGAGI. CDR3 nucleotide sequence: TGTGCCAGCAGAAAGACTAGCGGGACGTACAATGAGCAGTTCTTC. Encoded protein: CASRKTSGTYNEQFF.

The gene calls are TRBV6-6 and TRBJ2-7; the match to TRBD2 covers 7 bases. CDR3 length equals 14 residues. The V segment lost 7 bases and the J segment 3 bases; nucleotides outside the gene matches: 9. Germline CDR1 is MNHNY and CDR2 is SVGAGI (reference sequence). The CDR3 DNA sequence: TGTGCCAGCACCCACGCGCCGGGAGGCTACGAGCAGTACTTC. Its translation is CASTHAPGGYEQYF.